This T cell receptor beta chain comes out of a study of T cell repertoires in cytomegalovirus infection. Study-wide background: Public TCR beta signatures were indicative of both CMV infection and a matching HLA type.

This clonotype was seen a few times. CDR1 GTSNPN and CDR2 SVGIG come from the germline V gene (reference sequence). The CDR3 has 14 amino acids. Trimming cost V 4 bases and J 4 bases, with 13 bases left between them. TCRdb passed the reads through MiXCR, listing each CDR3 protein once. This table holds around 550,000 distinct CDR3 sequences, more than 25% found once. This TCR was sampled from a human donor in good health (CMV status not recorded). Some clones in this sample may be carry-over from other donors' samples. The sequenced material came from PBMCs. The V call is TRBV30, the J call TRBJ2-2; D unclear. This CDR3 reads CAWTGPQGTGELFF. The CDR3 bases are TGTGCCTGGACAGGCCCCCAAGGCACCGGGGAGCTGTTTTTT.